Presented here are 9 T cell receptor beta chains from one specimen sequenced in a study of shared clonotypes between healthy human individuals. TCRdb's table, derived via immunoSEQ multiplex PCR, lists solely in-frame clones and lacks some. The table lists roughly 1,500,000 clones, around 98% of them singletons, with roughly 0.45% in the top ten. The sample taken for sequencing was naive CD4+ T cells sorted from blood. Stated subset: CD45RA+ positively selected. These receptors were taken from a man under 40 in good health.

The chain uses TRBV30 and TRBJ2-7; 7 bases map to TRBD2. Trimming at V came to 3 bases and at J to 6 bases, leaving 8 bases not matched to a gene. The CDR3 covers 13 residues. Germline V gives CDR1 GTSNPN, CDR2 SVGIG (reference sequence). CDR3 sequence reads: CAWSAGTTGEQYF. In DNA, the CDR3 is TGTGCCTGGAGCGCCGGGACTACGGGCGAGCAGTACTTC.

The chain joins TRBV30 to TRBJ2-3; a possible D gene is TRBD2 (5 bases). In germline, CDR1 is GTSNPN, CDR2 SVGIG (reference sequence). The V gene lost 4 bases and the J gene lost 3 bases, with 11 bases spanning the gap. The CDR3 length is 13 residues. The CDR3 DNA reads TGTGCCTGGACGGCGGGCCGTACAGATACGCAGTATTTT. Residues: CAWTAGRTDTQYF. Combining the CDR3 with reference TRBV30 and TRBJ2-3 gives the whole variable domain SQTIHQWPATLVQPVGSPLSLECTVEGTSNPNLYWYRQAAGRGLQLLFYSVGIGQISSEVPQNLSASRPQDRQFILSSKKLLLSDSGFYLCAWTAGRTDTQYFGPGTRLTVL.

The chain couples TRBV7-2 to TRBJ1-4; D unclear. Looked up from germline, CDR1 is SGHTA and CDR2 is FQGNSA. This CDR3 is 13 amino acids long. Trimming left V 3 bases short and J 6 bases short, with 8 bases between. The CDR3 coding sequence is TGTGCCAGCAGCTTCCTCCCGCATGAAAAACTGTTTTTT. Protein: CASSFLPHEKLFF.

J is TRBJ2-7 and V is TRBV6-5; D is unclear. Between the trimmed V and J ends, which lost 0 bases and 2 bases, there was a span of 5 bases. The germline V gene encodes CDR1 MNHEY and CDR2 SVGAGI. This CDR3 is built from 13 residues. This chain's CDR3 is CASSYSRPYEQYF. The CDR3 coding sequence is TGTGCCAGCAGTTACTCCAGGCCCTACGAGCAGTACTTC.

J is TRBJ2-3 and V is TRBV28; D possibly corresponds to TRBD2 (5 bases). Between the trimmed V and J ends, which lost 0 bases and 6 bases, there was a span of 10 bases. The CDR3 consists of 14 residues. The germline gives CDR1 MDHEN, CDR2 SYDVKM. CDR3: CASSLWEEADTQYF. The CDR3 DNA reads TGTGCCAGCAGTTTATGGGAGGAGGCTGATACGCAGTATTTT. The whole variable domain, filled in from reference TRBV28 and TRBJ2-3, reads DVKVTQSSRYLVKRTGEKVFLECVQDMDHENMFWYRQDPGLGLRLIYFSYDVKMKEKGDIPEGYSVSREKKERFSLILESASTNQTSMYLCASSLWEEADTQYFGPGTRLTVL.

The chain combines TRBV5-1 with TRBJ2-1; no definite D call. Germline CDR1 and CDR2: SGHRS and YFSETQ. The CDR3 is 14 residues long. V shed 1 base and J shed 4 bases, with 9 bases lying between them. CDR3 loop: CASSLPTLYNEQFF. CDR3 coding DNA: TGCGCCAGCAGCTTGCCTACCTTATACAATGAGCAGTTCTTC.

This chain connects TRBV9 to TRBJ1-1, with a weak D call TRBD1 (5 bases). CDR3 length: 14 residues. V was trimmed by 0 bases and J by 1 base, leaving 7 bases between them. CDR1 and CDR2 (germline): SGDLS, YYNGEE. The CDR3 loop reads CASSVDQGNTEAFF. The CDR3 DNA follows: TGTGCCAGCAGCGTAGACCAGGGGAACACTGAAGCTTTCTTT.

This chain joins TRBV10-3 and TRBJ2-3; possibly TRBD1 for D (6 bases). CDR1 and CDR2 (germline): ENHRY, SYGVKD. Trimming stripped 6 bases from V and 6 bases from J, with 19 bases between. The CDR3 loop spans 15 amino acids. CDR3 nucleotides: TGTGCCATCAGAAGCACAGGGCCCGGAGCGGATACGCAGTATTTT. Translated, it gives CAIRSTGPGADTQYF.

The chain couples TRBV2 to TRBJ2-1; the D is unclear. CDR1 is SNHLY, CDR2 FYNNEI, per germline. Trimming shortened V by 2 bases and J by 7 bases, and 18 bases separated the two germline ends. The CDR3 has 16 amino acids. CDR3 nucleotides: TGTGCCAGCAGTGAATGGCCGGTCAGCCTGGGGAATGAGCAGTTCTTC. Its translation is CASSEWPVSLGNEQFF. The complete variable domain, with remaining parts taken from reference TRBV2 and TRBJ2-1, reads EPEVTQTPSHQVTQMGQEVILRCVPISNHLYFYWYRQILGQKVEFLVSFYNNEISEKSEIFDDQFSVERPDGSNFTLKIRSTKLEDSAMYFCASSEWPVSLGNEQFFGPGTRLTVL.